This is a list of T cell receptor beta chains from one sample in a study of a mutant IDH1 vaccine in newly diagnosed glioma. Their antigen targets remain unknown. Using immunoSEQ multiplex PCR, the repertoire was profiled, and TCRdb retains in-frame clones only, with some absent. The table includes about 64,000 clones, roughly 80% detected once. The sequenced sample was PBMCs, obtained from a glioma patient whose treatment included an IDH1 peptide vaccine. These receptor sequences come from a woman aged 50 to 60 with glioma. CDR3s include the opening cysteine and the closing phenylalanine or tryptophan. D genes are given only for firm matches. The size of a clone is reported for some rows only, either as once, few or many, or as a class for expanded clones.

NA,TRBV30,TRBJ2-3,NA,TGTGCCTGGAGTGTTGTGGTTAGCACAGATACGCAGTATTTT,CAWSVVVSTDTQYF
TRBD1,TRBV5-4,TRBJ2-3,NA,TGTGCCAGCAGTACCGGGACAGGGGTGTACACAGATACGCAGTATTTT,CASSTGTGVYTDTQYF
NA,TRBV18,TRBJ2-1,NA,TGTGCCAGCTCACCCCTCCCCGGAGAGGGGGGGCCGAGGGATGAGCAGTTCTTC,CASSPLPGEGGPRDEQFF
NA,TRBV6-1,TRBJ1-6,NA,TGTGCCAGCAGTGAAGTGCAGGGGAGGAATTCACCCCTCCACTTT,CASSEVQGRNSPLHF
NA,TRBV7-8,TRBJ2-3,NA,TGTGCCAGCAGCGCCAGGTGGGACCAACCCACAGATACGCAGTATTTT,CASSARWDQPTDTQYF
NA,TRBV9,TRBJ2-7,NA,TGTGCCAGCAGCGTAGAACCCCAACGCTCGACTAAGCAGTACTTC,CASSVEPQRSTKQYF
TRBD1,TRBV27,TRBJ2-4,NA,TGTGCCAGCAGTTTATACGGACAGGGGGCGCGTAGGTACTTC,CASSLYGQGARRYF
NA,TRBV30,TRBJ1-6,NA,TGTGCCTGGGGGCAGGACAGAAATAATTCACCCCTCCACTTT,CAWGQDRNNSPLHF
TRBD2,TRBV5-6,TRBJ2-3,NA,TGTGCCAGCAGCTCCGGACTAGCGGGGGGCACAGATACGCAGTATTTT,CASSSGLAGGTDTQYF
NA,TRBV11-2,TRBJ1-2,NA,TGTGCCAGCAGCTTATCCCTACAGGGAGGCTATGGCTACACCTTC,CASSLSLQGGYGYTF
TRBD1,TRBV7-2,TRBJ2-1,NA,TGTGCCAGCACCCGGACAGGGAGTGGTTACAATGAGCAGTTCTTC,CASTRTGSGYNEQFF
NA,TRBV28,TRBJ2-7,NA,TGTGCCAGCAGTCCCTCTGGTGGGGGACGGTACGAGCAGTACTTC,CASSPSGGGRYEQYF
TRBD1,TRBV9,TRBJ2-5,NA,TGTGCCAGCAGCGCGGAACAGGGGTCAGAGACCCAGTACTTC,CASSAEQGSETQYF
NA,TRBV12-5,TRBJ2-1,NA,TGTGCTAGTGGTTTGAAGGGATTCAATGAGCAGTTCTTC,CASGLKGFNEQFF
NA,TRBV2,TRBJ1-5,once,TGTGCCAGCAGTGTTGATAGCAATCAGCCCCAGCATTTT,CASSVDSNQPQHF
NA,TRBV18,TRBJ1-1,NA,TGTGCCAGCTCACAATATACAGCTCGGGGGGAAGCTTTCTTT,CASSQYTARGEAFF
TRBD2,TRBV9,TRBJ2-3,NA,TGTGCCAGCAGCCCTTCAGCGGGGGGGCCAGGAGATACGCAGTATTTT,CASSPSAGGPGDTQYF
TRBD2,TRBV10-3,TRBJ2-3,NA,TGTGCCATGACTAGCGGGGAAACAGATACGCAGTATTTT,CAMTSGETDTQYF
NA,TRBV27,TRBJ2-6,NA,TGTGCCAGCAGTTTATTTGGGCAGGGAGCTGGGGCCAACGTCCTGACTTTC,CASSLFGQGAGANVLTF
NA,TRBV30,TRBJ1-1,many,TGTGCCTCGTCTCTAGAAGGTACTGAAGCTTTCTTT,CASSLEGTEAFF
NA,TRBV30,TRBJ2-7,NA,TGTGCCTGGAAGGACTTCTCAACCTACGAGCAGTACTTC,CAWKDFSTYEQYF